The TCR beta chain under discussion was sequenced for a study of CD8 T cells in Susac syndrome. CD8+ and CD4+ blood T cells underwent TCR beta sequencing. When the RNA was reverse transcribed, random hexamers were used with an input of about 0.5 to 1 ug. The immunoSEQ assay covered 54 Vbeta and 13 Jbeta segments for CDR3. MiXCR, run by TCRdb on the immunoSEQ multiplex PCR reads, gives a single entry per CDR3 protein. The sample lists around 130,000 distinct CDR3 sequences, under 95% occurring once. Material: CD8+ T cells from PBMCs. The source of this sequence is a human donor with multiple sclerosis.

CDR3 in amino acids: CASSYGVNEQFF. DNA of the CDR3: TGTGCCAGCAGTTACGGCGTAAATGAGCAGTTCTTC. The V call is TRBV6-2 or TRBV6-3, the J call TRBJ2-1; D is ambiguous. Germline-derived CDR1 and CDR2 are MNHEY and SVGEGT. V lost 2 bases to trimming and J lost 7 bases, with 6 bases between them. The CDR3 consists of 12 residues.